The rows below give T cell receptor beta chains drawn from one sample of a study of cytomegalovirus exposure and HLA in healthy donors. Profiling relied on immunoSEQ multiplex PCR, and the TCRdb table lists in-frame clones only, not all of them. The table shows some 160,000 clones, with around 77% occurring only once. Sequencing was carried out using PBMCs. The receptors were gathered from a woman aged 30 to 39 in good health and CMV-seronegative. Each CDR3 is given with its conserved first and last residue. The D gene is left open where the match is weak. Size values are once, few and many counts, or a class for expanded clones, and some rows have none.

cdr3_nt	cdr3_aa	j_call	d_call	clone_size	v_call
TGTGCCAGCAGTTCAGGGGGAGGCCAGCCCCAGCATTTT	CASSSGGGQPQHF	TRBJ1-5	TRBD1	-	TRBV6-5
TGTGCCAGCAGCCAAGAAGGCGAGGGTCTGAACACTGAAGCTTTCTTT	CASSQEGEGLNTEAFF	TRBJ1-1	-	-	TRBV4-2
TGTGCCAGTTTGGAGGCGTTCGAAGCTTTCTTT	CASLEAFEAFF	TRBJ1-1	-	-	TRBV19
TGTGCCAGCAGCTCCCTAGCGGGAGAGCCCACAGATACGCAGTATTTT	CASSSLAGEPTDTQYF	TRBJ2-3	TRBD2	-	TRBV7-2
TGTGCCAGCAGCTGGGAGACAGGCTTGTGGGAATATGGCTACACCTTC	CASSWETGLWEYGYTF	TRBJ1-2	-	few	TRBV5-6
TGTGCCAGCAGTGATCGCGGGAACCCTGAAGCTTTCTTT	CASSDRGNPEAFF	TRBJ1-1	-	-	TRBV25-1
TGTGCCAGCTCACCGACACAGGGGGTCAATCAGCCCCAGCATTTT	CASSPTQGVNQPQHF	TRBJ1-5	TRBD1	few	TRBV18
TGTGCCAGCAATGGGCGATTTCCAATGAATGAGCAGTTCTTC	CASNGRFPMNEQFF	TRBJ2-1	-	-	TRBV5-6
TGTGCCAGCATCCCAACAGGGGGCAGCAATCAGCCCCAGCATTTT	CASIPTGGSNQPQHF	TRBJ1-5	TRBD1	-	TRBV2
TGTGCCAGCAGCCAAGTGTTAGGGACTAGCGGGAGTGAGCAGTTCTTC	CASSQVLGTSGSEQFF	TRBJ2-1	TRBD2	few	TRBV4-2
TGCGCCAGCAGCTGGACAGGACCCAATGAAAAACTGTTTTTT	CASSWTGPNEKLFF	TRBJ1-4	TRBD1	-	TRBV5-1
TGTGCCAGCAGCTCACTAGCGGGGGGCCACAATGAGCAGTTCTTC	CASSSLAGGHNEQFF	TRBJ2-1	TRBD2	-	TRBV7-2
TGCAGTGCTACGAGTTTCAATGAGCAGTTCTTC	CSATSFNEQFF	TRBJ2-1	-	-	TRBV20-1
TGCGCCACGCTGACAGGGTTCAATCAGCCCCAGCATTTT	CATLTGFNQPQHF	TRBJ1-5	TRBD1	few	TRBV10-2
TGTGCCAACAGTGCGGACAGGGCCAGCTACGAGCAGTACTTC	CANSADRASYEQYF	TRBJ2-7	TRBD1	once	TRBV6-5
TGTGCCAGCAGCCAGGACAGGGGCCATACGCAGTATTTT	CASSQDRGHTQYF	TRBJ2-3	TRBD1	-	TRBV11-2
TGTGCCAGCTCCCCGGGACTTACTAACTATGGCTACACCTTC	CASSPGLTNYGYTF	TRBJ1-2	-	-	TRBV18
TGTGCCAGTAGTATAGAGGGCGACACTGAAGCTTTCTTT	CASSIEGDTEAFF	TRBJ1-1	-	-	TRBV19
TGTGCCAGCAGCTATTCGGGACAGGGCAATCAGCCCCAGCATTTT	CASSYSGQGNQPQHF	TRBJ1-5	TRBD1	-	TRBV5-8
TGTGCCAGCAGCCAGACGGAGGGATCCATCTCCTACGAGCAGTACTTC	CASSQTEGSISYEQYF	TRBJ2-7	-	-	TRBV7-9
TGTGCCAGCAGCGTAGGGCAGGGGGATAGCAATCAGCCCCAGCATTTT	CASSVGQGDSNQPQHF	TRBJ1-5	TRBD1	-	TRBV9
TGTGCCAGCAGTCTTGGGACAGCCGGAGGTACTGAAGCTTTCTTT	CASSLGTAGGTEAFF	TRBJ1-1	TRBD1	-	TRBV2
TGTGCCAGCAGCTTCTTAGCGGGGGTTTCCTACGAGCAGTACTTC	CASSFLAGVSYEQYF	TRBJ2-7	TRBD2	-	TRBV5-4
TGTGCCAGCAGCTCAATAGCGGGGTCAGAGACCCAGTACTTC	CASSSIAGSETQYF	TRBJ2-5	TRBD2	few	TRBV6-5
TGTGCCAGCAGTATTTCCCTCAGGGGGAACTATGGCTACACCTTC	CASSISLRGNYGYTF	TRBJ1-2	TRBD1	-	TRBV27
TGTGCCAGCAGCCCCCCGGGACTAGCGGACCTTCGCAATGAGCAGTTCTTC	CASSPPGLADLRNEQFF	TRBJ2-1	TRBD2	-	TRBV5-4
TGTGCCAGCAGTTATCGGAGCGTCTCAAATGAGCAGTTCTTC	CASSYRSVSNEQFF	TRBJ2-1	-	-	TRBV27
TGTGCCAGCAGCCAAGGGTCGTCCTACGAGCAGTACTTC	CASSQGSSYEQYF	TRBJ2-7	-	few	TRBV4-2
TGTGCCCCGGGAGAGACCCAGTACTTC	CAPGETQYF	TRBJ2-5	-	-	TRBV2
TGTGCCAGTAGTATCGAAGTCGTAGGGGGTTATTCACCCCTCCACTTT	CASSIEVVGGYSPLHF	TRBJ1-6	-	-	TRBV19
TGTGCCAGCACGAGGACAGGGAATAATTCACCCCTCCACTTT	CASTRTGNNSPLHF	TRBJ1-6	TRBD1	-	TRBV4-2
TGTGCCAGCAGCTTAGAGAGGACAGGGGAGCAGTACTTC	CASSLERTGEQYF	TRBJ2-7	TRBD1	few	TRBV11-2
TGTGCCAGCAGTTTAGCGGGAGGTGCGAACACCGGGGAGCTGTTTTTT	CASSLAGGANTGELFF	TRBJ2-2	TRBD2	-	TRBV27
TGTGCCAGCAGCTTAGGAGGGTCCGGTCAGCCCCAGCATTTT	CASSLGGSGQPQHF	TRBJ1-5	-	-	TRBV7-2
TGTGCCAGCCGACAACGGGATACCCATGAAAAACTGTTTTTT	CASRQRDTHEKLFF	TRBJ1-4	-	-	TRBV6-1
TGTGCCAGCAGTCCTGAGAATTCACCCCTCCACTTT	CASSPENSPLHF	TRBJ1-6	-	-	TRBV6-6
TGCGCCAGCAGTGCGGAGTCGCAGAACGAGCAGTACTTC	CASSAESQNEQYF	TRBJ2-7	-	once	TRBV23-1
TGTGCCAGCAGCGTTAGCGGGGAGAACTACGAGCAGCACTTC	CASSVSGENYEQHF	TRBJ2-7	TRBD2	once	TRBV9
TGTGCCAGCAGTGAAGGACAGGGGGAGACTGAAGCTTTCTTT	CASSEGQGETEAFF	TRBJ1-1	TRBD1	few	TRBV6-1
TGTGCCAGCAGTTTTTCGGGGGAAAATCAGCCCCAGCATTTT	CASSFSGENQPQHF	TRBJ1-5	-	-	TRBV28
TGTGCCAGCAGTTTATCGGCCAACCCGATGGATGAGCAGTTCTTC	CASSLSANPMDEQFF	TRBJ2-1	-	-	TRBV27
TGTGCCAGCAGCCTCGGTGTAGCGGGCATTTACGAGCAGTACTTC	CASSLGVAGIYEQYF	TRBJ2-7	TRBD2	-	TRBV5-6
TGCAGCGTTGAGGTGACAGGGTCACAAGAGACCCAGTACTTC	CSVEVTGSQETQYF	TRBJ2-5	TRBD1	-	TRBV29-1
TGTGCCAGCAGCCAAGGCCTGGCAGCGATCTATGGCTACACCTTC	CASSQGLAAIYGYTF	TRBJ1-2	-	few	TRBV14
TGCAGCGCGATCGAGACGGGGGGTGTCAACACCGGGGAGCTGTTTTTT	CSAIETGGVNTGELFF	TRBJ2-2	TRBD2	-	TRBV29-1
TGTGCCAGCAGTTTACTCGACACCTACGAGCAGTACTTC	CASSLLDTYEQYF	TRBJ2-7	-	-	TRBV28
TGTGCCAGCACTACTCTAGCGGGAGGTCGTTCCTACGAGCAGTACTTC	CASTTLAGGRSYEQYF	TRBJ2-7	TRBD2	-	TRBV28
TGTGCCAGCTCACCAACCCTTAAGACTAGAGGCCACGAGCAGTACTTC	CASSPTLKTRGHEQYF	TRBJ2-7	-	-	TRBV18
TGTGCCAGTAGTCGAAGACTAGCGGGGGGCTACGAGCAGTACTTC	CASSRRLAGGYEQYF	TRBJ2-7	TRBD2	-	TRBV19
TGTGCCAGCAAATACAGGGATTCACCCCTCCACTTT	CASKYRDSPLHF	TRBJ1-6	-	-	TRBV2